Following are 14 T cell receptor beta chains from one sample sequenced in a study of regulatory T cells in long-lasting Graves disease. Time point of the sample: newly diagnosed GD, antithyroid drugs for less than 3 months. PBMC-derived RNA was used for the TCR library. Building of the TCR beta libraries involved iRepertoire HTBI primers and Arm-PCR of CDR3 regions. TCRdb redid the calling of the multiplex PCR reads with MiXCR, one entry per CDR3 protein. Here the sample spans about 350,000 distinct CDR3 sequences, around 15% being singletons. The sample was also reused in another study, on T cells in Graves' hyperthyroidism and ophthalmopathy.

The sequenced sample was peripheral blood mononuclear cells (PBMCs), obtained at new diagnosis, from a patient treated with antithyroid drugs. The receptors were sampled from a woman aged 18-30 years with Graves disease.

As regards this clonotype: A read error may be the cause here, since a much bigger clone is one base away. This sequence joins TRBV10-3 and TRBJ1-1; D gene ambiguous. Trimming took off 2 bases at V and 4 bases at J, with 14 bases between the two ends. Germline CDR1 and CDR2: ENHRY and SYGVKD. The CDR3 spans 15 residues. In nucleotides, the CDR3 is TGTGCCATCAGTGAGCCGCAGGTTTCTATCACTGAAGCTTTCTTT. It is translated as CAISEPQVSITEAFF.

This clonotype was observed many times. The chain uses TRBV3-1 and TRBJ2-7; TRBD1 is a possible D gene (6 bases). Germline CDR1 is LGHDT and CDR2 is YNNKEL (reference sequence). The V end was cut by 2 bases, the J end by 6 bases, with 11 bases between. This CDR3 is built from 13 residues. Written as DNA, the CDR3 is TGTGCCAGCAGCCAACTTAACAGGGCCGAGCAGTACTTC. Amino acids: CASSQLNRAEQYF.

This clonotype was observed many times. The V call is TRBV2, the J call TRBJ2-2; 8 nucleotides line up with TRBD2. The junction had 3 bases not matched to a gene; V was cut back by 4 bases and J by 2 bases. CDR1 SNHLY and CDR2 FYNNEI come from the germline V gene. The CDR3 runs 15 residues. CDR3 sequence (DNA): TGTGCCAGCAGTGCTCGGACTAGCAACACCGGGGAGCTGTTTTTT. Its translation is CASSARTSNTGELFF. Full variable domain (rest looked up from reference TRBV2 and TRBJ2-2): EPEVTQTPSHQVTQMGQEVILRCVPISNHLYFYWYRQILGQKVEFLVSFYNNEISEKSEIFDDQFSVERPDGSNFTLKIRSTKLEDSAMYFCASSARTSNTGELFFGEGSRLTVL.

This clonotype appeared many times. CDR3 in DNA: TGCAGTGCTTCAACCGGGACGATATACAATGAGCAGTTCTTC. As protein: CSASTGTIYNEQFF. The rearrangement links TRBV20-1 to TRBJ2-1; perhaps D is TRBD1 or TRBD2 (5 bases each). V shed 5 bases and J shed 4 bases, with 15 bases lying between them. Germline-derived CDR1 and CDR2 are DFQATT and SNEGSKA (reference sequence). The CDR3 sequence is 14 residues long.

The genes are TRBV9 and TRBJ2-7; 7 positions agree with TRBD2. V was clipped by 0 bases and J by 9 bases; unmatched bases: 12. The germline CDR1 and CDR2 sequences are SGDLS and YYNGEE. The CDR3 is 15 residues long. CDR3 nucleotide sequence: TGTGCCAGCAGCGTAGGTACCGGGAGGAGTGGCGGGCAGTACTTC. This encodes CASSVGTGRSGGQYF.

This clonotype was observed many times. The rearrangement joins TRBV5-1 to TRBJ1-1; 8 nucleotides line up with TRBD1. CDR1 SGHRS and CDR2 YFSETQ come from the germline V gene. CDR3 size: 16 residues. V shed 3 bases, J shed 1 base, and the junction held 8 bases outside the gene matches. This CDR3 reads CASSSTQGAPNTEAFF. The CDR3 DNA follows: TGCGCCAGCAGCTCAACTCAGGGGGCCCCGAACACTGAAGCTTTCTTT.

This clonotype was recorded a few times. This chain uses TRBV3-1 with TRBJ1-2; D uncertain. V shed 0 bases and J shed 10 bases, with 12 bases lying between them. Germline values: CDR1 LGHDT, CDR2 YNNKEL (reference sequence). The CDR3 loop spans 13 amino acids. The CDR3 loop reads CASSQEPRVVYTF. The CDR3 DNA is TGTGCCAGCAGCCAAGAGCCAAGGGTGGTCTACACCTTC.

The chain uses TRBV27 and TRBJ1-5; 7 nucleotides line up with TRBD1. Germline CDR1 reads MNHEY; CDR2 reads SMNVEV (reference sequence). The CDR3 totals 15 residues. The J segment lost 5 bases and the V segment lost 7 bases, leaving 11 bases of the junction unmatched. In DNA form, the CDR3 reads TGTGCCAGCAAATTGGACAGGCTGGAGGATCAGCCCCAGCATTTT. Amino acids: CASKLDRLEDQPQHF.

At least ten counts were recorded for this clonotype. The chain employs TRBV14 and TRBJ1-1; D is perhaps TRBD1 (6 bases). V shed 8 bases and J shed 5 bases, with 15 bases lying between them. The CDR3 length is 13 residues. The germline V gene encodes CDR1 SGHDN and CDR2 FVKESK. CDR3 loop: CASERGGGTEAFF. The CDR3, as DNA: TGTGCCAGCGAACGAGGGGGAGGAACTGAAGCTTTCTTT.

This clonotype was seen more than once but under ten times. CDR3 residues: CSVESSGGETQYF. In nucleotides, the CDR3 is TGCAGCGTTGAGTCTAGCGGGGGAGAGACCCAGTACTTC. The chain recombines TRBV29-1 with TRBJ2-5; 10 bases map to TRBD2. The CDR3 length is 13 residues. Germline values: CDR1 SQVTM, CDR2 ANQGSEA. With V trimmed by 3 bases and J by 4 bases, 2 bases remained unmatched.

The table lists this clonotype with many counts. The chain has TRBV7-6 and TRBJ2-3; D remains ambiguous. The CDR3 length is 15 residues. In germline, CDR1 is SGHVS, CDR2 FNYEAQ. With 0 bases removed from V and 4 bases from J, the gap between germline ends came to 11 bases. CDR3 region: CASSLAGPGADTQYF. CDR3 DNA sequence: TGTGCCAGCAGCTTAGCTGGCCCCGGAGCAGATACGCAGTATTTT.

This clonotype showed up many times. V is TRBV2 and J is TRBJ2-7, with a possible D match to TRBD2 (5 bases). Trimming removed 4 bases from V and 6 bases from J, with 16 bases in between. Germline V gives CDR1 SNHLY, CDR2 FYNNEI. This CDR3 has 14 residues. Here the CDR3 reads CASSALTVAGEQYF. CDR3 in DNA: TGTGCCAGCAGTGCGCTAACAGTTGCGGGCGAGCAGTACTTC.

In its sample, this clonotype was seen many times. This chain joins TRBV2 and TRBJ1-2, with 7 bases matching TRBD1. This CDR3 comprises 14 residues. The germline V gene has CDR1 SNHLY and CDR2 FYNNEI. V shed 4 bases, J shed 5 bases, and the junction held 7 bases outside the gene matches. This CDR3 reads CASSVDRVRYGYTF. CDR3 DNA sequence: TGTGCCAGCAGTGTCGACAGGGTGCGTTATGGCTACACCTTC. Drawing the rest from reference TRBV2 and TRBJ1-2, the complete variable domain is EPEVTQTPSHQVTQMGQEVILRCVPISNHLYFYWYRQILGQKVEFLVSFYNNEISEKSEIFDDQFSVERPDGSNFTLKIRSTKLEDSAMYFCASSVDRVRYGYTFGSGTRLTVV.

In this sample, this clonotype turned up many times. The gene calls are TRBV3-1 and TRBJ2-7; D possibly matches TRBD1 or TRBD2 (5 bases each). This CDR3 has 15 amino acids. From germline, CDR1 is LGHDT and CDR2 YNNKEL (reference sequence). Trimming left V 1 base short and J 5 bases short, with 15 bases between. The chain's CDR3 is CASSQAGTLGHEQYF. In nucleotides, the CDR3 is TGTGCCAGCAGCCAAGCTGGGACCCTCGGCCACGAGCAGTACTTC.